A selection of T cell receptor beta chains follows, all from one sample in a study of cytomegalovirus exposure and HLA in healthy donors. Here immunoSEQ multiplex PCR was the method, and the copy in TCRdb shows in-frame clones only, minus some. The sample holds approximately 86,000 clones, about 71% seen once. The specimen was PBMCs. These receptors were collected from a man aged 60 to 75 in good health and CMV-seronegative. CDR3s include the opening cysteine and the closing phenylalanine or tryptophan. Fields, in order: V gene, J gene, clone size, D gene, CDR3 length, CDR3 protein, CDR3 DNA. A D gene is named only where the DNA matches it firmly. The size entry is marked missing in some rows and otherwise reads once, few, many or a size class.

TRBV30	TRBJ1-1	once	TRBD1	13	CAWSEGAAVGAFF	TGTGCCTGGAGTGAGGGGGCGGCAGTGGGAGCTTTCTTT
TRBV15	TRBJ2-7	NA	NA	17	CATSRQAPRGGSYEQYF	TGTGCCACCAGCAGGCAAGCCCCCAGGGGCGGCTCCTACGAGCAGTACTTC
TRBV29-1	TRBJ1-4	NA	TRBD1	13	CSVDDRANEKLFF	TGCAGCGTTGACGACAGGGCGAATGAAAAACTGTTTTTT
TRBV10-3	TRBJ2-1	NA	TRBD2	19	CAISELNPGTSGSYNEQFF	TGTGCCATCAGTGAGTTGAATCCGGGGACTAGTGGGTCCTACAATGAGCAGTTCTTC
TRBV5-4	TRBJ2-7	NA	TRBD2	16	CASSQILAASGGEQYF	TGTGCCAGCAGCCAAATTCTAGCGGCCTCCGGGGGCGAGCAGTACTTC
TRBV6-1	TRBJ2-5	NA	TRBD1	14	CASSPDRAAETQYF	TGTGCCAGCTCGCCTGACAGGGCAGCGGAGACCCAGTACTTC
TRBV6-4	TRBJ1-6	NA	NA	17	CASTSVQLEPYNSPLHF	TGTGCCAGCACCTCGGTACAGCTCGAGCCCTATAATTCACCCCTCCACTTT
TRBV5-1	TRBJ1-5	NA	NA	13	CASSLTTDQPQHF	TGCGCCAGCAGCTTAACCACGGATCAGCCCCAGCATTTT
TRBV7-9	TRBJ2-1	NA	NA	12	CASGGVVDEQFF	TGTGCCAGCGGCGGGGTGGTGGATGAGCAGTTCTTC
TRBV27	TRBJ1-1	NA	TRBD1	14	CASSPGTGYTEAFF	TGTGCCAGCAGTCCCGGGACAGGGTATACTGAAGCTTTCTTT
TRBV19	TRBJ2-5	NA	TRBD1	13	CASAQGVQETQYF	TGTGCCAGTGCACAGGGGGTCCAAGAGACCCAGTACTTC
TRBV5-5	TRBJ2-1	few	TRBD2	15	CASSLSGSYYNEQFF	TGTGCCAGCAGCTTAAGCGGGAGTTACTACAATGAGCAGTTCTTC
TRBV28	TRBJ2-1	NA	NA	13	CASSGGFYNEQFF	TGTGCCAGCAGCGGCGGGTTCTACAATGAGCAGTTCTTC
TRBV6-5	TRBJ2-2	NA	NA	13	CASRSGITGELFF	TGTGCCAGCCGTTCAGGGATCACCGGGGAGCTGTTTTTT
TRBV10-1	TRBJ2-1	NA	TRBD2	15	CASTRRGGSYNEQFF	TGCGCCAGCACGCGGCGGGGAGGGTCCTACAATGAGCAGTTCTTC
TRBV5-6	TRBJ2-7	few	TRBD2	15	CASSLATSGGYEQYF	TGTGCCAGCAGCTTGGCTACTAGCGGGGGCTACGAGCAGTACTTC
TRBV27	TRBJ2-1	NA	TRBD1	15	CASSFTGGAYNEQFF	TGTGCCAGCAGTTTCACAGGGGGCGCCTACAATGAGCAGTTCTTC
TRBV7-2	TRBJ1-2	few	NA	12	CASSPITGGYTF	TGTGCCAGCAGCCCCATAACGGGAGGCTACACCTTC
TRBV5-6	TRBJ1-5	NA	NA	14	CASSLLQVDQPQHF	TGTGCCAGCAGCTTGTTACAGGTTGATCAGCCCCAGCATTTT
TRBV5-4	TRBJ2-5	NA	TRBD1	15	CASSVQQGISETQYF	TGTGCCAGCAGCGTACAACAGGGGATATCGGAGACCCAGTACTTC
TRBV5-1	TRBJ2-5	NA	NA	14	CASSSGTFQETQYF	TGCGCCAGCAGCTCAGGGACTTTCCAAGAGACCCAGTACTTC
TRBV29-1	TRBJ1-1	NA	NA	11	CSVAPNTEAFF	TGCAGCGTGGCCCCGAACACTGAAGCTTTCTTT
TRBV7-2	TRBJ2-7	NA	NA	16	CASSLGWRGNTYEQYF	TGTGCCAGCAGCTTAGGTTGGCGGGGCAACACCTACGAGCAGTACTTC
TRBV18	TRBJ2-1	NA	TRBD2	17	CASSPPNHREGGNEQFF	TGTGCCAGCTCACCACCGAACCATAGGGAGGGTGGCAATGAGCAGTTCTTC
TRBV28	TRBJ2-2	NA	TRBD1	14	CASGDRVNTGELFF	TGTGCCAGCGGGGACAGGGTGAACACCGGGGAGCTGTTTTTT
TRBV4-2	TRBJ2-7	NA	NA	17	CASSQAAGQPTPYEQYF	TGTGCCAGCAGCCAAGCCGCGGGACAGCCAACCCCCTACGAGCAGTACTTC
TRBV6-5	TRBJ2-7	NA	TRBD2	15	CASSYTSGGTYEQYF	TGTGCCAGCAGTTATACTAGCGGGGGGACCTACGAGCAGTACTTC
TRBV5-1	TRBJ2-7	few	TRBD2	16	CASSLAGLAANYEQYF	TGCGCCAGCAGCTTGGCCGGACTAGCAGCTAACTACGAGCAGTACTTC
TRBV6-1	TRBJ2-2	NA	TRBD1	16	CASSAGQGRNTGELFF	TGTGCCAGCAGTGCCGGACAGGGGCGTAACACCGGGGAGCTGTTTTTT
TRBV19	TRBJ1-2	NA	NA	15	CASSEVPGQTYGYTF	TGTGCCAGCTCTGAAGTCCCTGGGCAGACCTATGGCTACACCTTC
TRBV7-9	TRBJ1-4	NA	TRBD1	15	CASSLAGQGDEKLFF	TGTGCCAGCAGCTTAGCGGGACAGGGCGACGAAAAACTGTTTTTT
TRBV28	TRBJ1-5	NA	NA	12	CASAKSGKPQHF	TGTGCCAGCGCCAAAAGCGGGAAGCCCCAGCATTTT
TRBV2	TRBJ2-7	NA	TRBD2	14	CASSRDYFPYEQYF	TGTGCCAGCAGTCGGGACTATTTCCCCTACGAGCAGTACTTC
TRBV6-4	TRBJ1-2	NA	NA	15	CASSERGEGPYGYTF	TGTGCCAGCAGTGAAAGAGGCGAGGGCCCCTATGGCTACACCTTC
TRBV9	TRBJ2-5	NA	TRBD2	16	CASSVASGPYQETQYF	TGTGCCAGCAGCGTAGCTAGCGGACCGTACCAAGAGACCCAGTACTTC
TRBV5-1	TRBJ1-1	NA	NA	15	CASSLGGQLNTEAFF	TGCGCCAGCAGCTTGGGAGGACAGTTGAACACTGAAGCTTTCTTT
TRBV6-9	TRBJ2-7	NA	NA	16	CASSYLGSLRSYEQYF	TGTGCCAGCAGTTATTTAGGGAGCCTAAGATCCTACGAGCAGTACTTC
TRBV6-5	TRBJ2-7	NA	NA	14	CASSYSGGGGEQYF	TGTGCCAGCAGTTACTCGGGGGGAGGGGGCGAGCAGTACTTC
TRBV5-1	TRBJ2-5	NA	TRBD1	15	CASRRTGQGLETQYF	TGCGCCAGCAGGAGGACGGGACAGGGGTTAGAGACCCAGTACTTC
TRBV7-8	TRBJ2-1	NA	TRBD2	13	CATKASGYNEQFF	TGTGCCACCAAGGCTAGCGGATACAATGAGCAGTTCTTC
TRBV19	TRBJ1-5	NA	NA	14	CASSSTHRNQPQHF	TGTGCCAGTAGTAGCACACACCGCAATCAGCCCCAGCATTTT
TRBV29-1	TRBJ2-7	NA	NA	12	CSVVLESYEQYF	TGCAGCGTTGTCCTAGAGTCCTACGAGCAGTACTTC
TRBV27	TRBJ2-5	NA	TRBD2	14	CASRPSGVDETQYF	TGTGCCAGCAGGCCTAGCGGGGTAGACGAGACCCAGTACTTC
TRBV27	TRBJ2-3	NA	TRBD2	15	CASSLIAGHTDTQYF	TGTGCCAGCAGTTTGATAGCGGGCCACACAGATACGCAGTATTTT
TRBV5-1	TRBJ2-3	NA	NA	16	CASSLAPGGRTDTQYF	TGCGCCAGCAGCTTGGCACCAGGGGGGAGGACAGATACGCAGTATTTT